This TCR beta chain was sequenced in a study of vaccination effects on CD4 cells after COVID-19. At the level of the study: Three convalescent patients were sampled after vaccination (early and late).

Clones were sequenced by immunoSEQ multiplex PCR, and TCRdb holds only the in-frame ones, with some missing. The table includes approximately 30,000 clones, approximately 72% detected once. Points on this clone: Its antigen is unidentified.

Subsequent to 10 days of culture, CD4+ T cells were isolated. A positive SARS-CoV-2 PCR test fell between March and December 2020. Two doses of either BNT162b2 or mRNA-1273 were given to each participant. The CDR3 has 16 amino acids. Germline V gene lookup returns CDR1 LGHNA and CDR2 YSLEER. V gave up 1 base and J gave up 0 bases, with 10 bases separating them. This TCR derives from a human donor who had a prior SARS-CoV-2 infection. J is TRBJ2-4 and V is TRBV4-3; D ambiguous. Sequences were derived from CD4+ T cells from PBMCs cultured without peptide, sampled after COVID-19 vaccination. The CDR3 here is CASSQGFQVAKNIQYF. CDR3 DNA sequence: TGCGCCAGCAGCCAAGGGTTCCAGGTAGCCAAAAACATTCAGTACTTC.